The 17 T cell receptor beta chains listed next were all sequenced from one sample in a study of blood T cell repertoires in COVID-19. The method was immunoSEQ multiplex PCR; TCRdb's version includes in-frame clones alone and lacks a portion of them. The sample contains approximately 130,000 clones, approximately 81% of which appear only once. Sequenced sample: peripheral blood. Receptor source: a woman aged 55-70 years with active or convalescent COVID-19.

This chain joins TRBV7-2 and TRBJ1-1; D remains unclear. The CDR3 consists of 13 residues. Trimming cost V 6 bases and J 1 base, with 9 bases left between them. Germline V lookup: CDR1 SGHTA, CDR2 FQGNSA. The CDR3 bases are TGTGCCAGCAGACCCACGGGGAACACTGAAGCTTTCTTT. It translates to CASRPTGNTEAFF.

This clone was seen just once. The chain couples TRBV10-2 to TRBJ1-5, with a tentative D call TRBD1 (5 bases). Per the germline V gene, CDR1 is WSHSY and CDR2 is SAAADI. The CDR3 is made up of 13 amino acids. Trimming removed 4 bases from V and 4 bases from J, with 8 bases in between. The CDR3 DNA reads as TGCGCCAGCAGTGGACAGTTTAATCAGCCCCAGCATTTT. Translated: CASSGQFNQPQHF.

The CDR3 sequence: CASRRSGQGGSPLHF. DNA of the CDR3: TGTGCCAGCAGGAGGTCGGGACAGGGTGGTTCACCCCTCCACTTT. The chain links TRBV6-6 to TRBJ1-6; 9 bases are shared with TRBD1. Germline loops: CDR1 MNHNY, CDR2 SVGAGI (reference sequence). V shed 6 bases, J shed 9 bases, and the junction held 9 bases outside the gene matches. The CDR3 loop spans 15 amino acids.

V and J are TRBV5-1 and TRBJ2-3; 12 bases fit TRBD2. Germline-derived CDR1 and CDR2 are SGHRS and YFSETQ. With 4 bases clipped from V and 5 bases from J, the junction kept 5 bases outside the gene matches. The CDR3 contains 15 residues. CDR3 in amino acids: CASSPVGLAGDTQYF. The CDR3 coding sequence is TGCGCCAGCAGCCCCGTGGGACTAGCGGGAGATACGCAGTATTTT.

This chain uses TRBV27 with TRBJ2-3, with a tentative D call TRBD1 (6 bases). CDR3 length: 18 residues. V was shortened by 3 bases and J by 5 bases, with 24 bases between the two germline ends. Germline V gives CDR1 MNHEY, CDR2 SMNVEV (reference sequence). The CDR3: CASSLVAGAAPEEDTQYF. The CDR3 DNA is TGTGCCAGCAGTTTGGTAGCAGGGGCCGCTCCAGAGGAAGATACGCAGTATTTT.

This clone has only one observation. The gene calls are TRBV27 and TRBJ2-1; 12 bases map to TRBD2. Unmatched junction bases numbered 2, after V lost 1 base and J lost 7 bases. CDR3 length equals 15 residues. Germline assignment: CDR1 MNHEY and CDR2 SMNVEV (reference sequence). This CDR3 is CASSLWTSGVNEQFF. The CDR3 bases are TGTGCCAGCAGTTTATGGACTAGCGGGGTAAATGAGCAGTTCTTC.

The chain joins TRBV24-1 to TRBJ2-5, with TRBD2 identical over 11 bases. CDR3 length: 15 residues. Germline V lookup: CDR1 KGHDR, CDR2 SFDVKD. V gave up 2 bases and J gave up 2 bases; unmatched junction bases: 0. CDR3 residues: CATSDWTSGQETQYF. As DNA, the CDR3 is TGTGCCACCAGTGATTGGACTAGCGGGCAAGAGACCCAGTACTTC.

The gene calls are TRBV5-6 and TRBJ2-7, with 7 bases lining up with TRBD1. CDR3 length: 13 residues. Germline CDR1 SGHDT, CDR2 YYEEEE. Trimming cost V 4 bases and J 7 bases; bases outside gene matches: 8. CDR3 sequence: CASSLDRAKEQYF. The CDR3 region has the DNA TGTGCCAGCAGCCTCGACAGGGCTAAGGAGCAGTACTTC. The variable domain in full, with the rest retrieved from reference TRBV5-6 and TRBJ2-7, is DAGVTQSPTHLIKTRGQQVTLRCSPKSGHDTVSWYQQALGQGPQFIFQYYEEEERQRGNFPDRFSGHQFPNYSSELNVNALLLGDSALYLCASSLDRAKEQYFGPGTRLTVT.

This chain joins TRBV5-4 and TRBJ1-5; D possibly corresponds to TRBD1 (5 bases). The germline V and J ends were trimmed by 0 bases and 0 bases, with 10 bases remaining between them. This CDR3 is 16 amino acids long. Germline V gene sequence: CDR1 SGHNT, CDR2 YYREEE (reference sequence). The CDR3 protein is CASSLVQGFSNQPQHF. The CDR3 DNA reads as TGTGCCAGCAGCTTGGTGCAGGGATTTAGCAATCAGCCCCAGCATTTT.

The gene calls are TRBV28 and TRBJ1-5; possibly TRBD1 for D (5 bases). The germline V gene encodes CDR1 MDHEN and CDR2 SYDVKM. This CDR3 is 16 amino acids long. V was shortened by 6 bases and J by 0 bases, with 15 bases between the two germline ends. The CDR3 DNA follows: TGTGCCAGCAGCCGCGGGGGGAGCAATAGCAATCAGCCCCAGCATTTT. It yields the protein CASSRGGSNSNQPQHF.

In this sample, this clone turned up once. Here the CDR3 DNA reads TGTGCCAGCAGCTCCCAGACAGGATCGAGAGATGAGCAGTTCTTC. It codes for CASSSQTGSRDEQFF. The chain carries TRBV7-3 and TRBJ2-1; D perhaps matches TRBD1 (6 bases). Trimming removed 4 bases from V and 8 bases from J, with 18 bases in between. CDR3 length equals 15 residues. Germline V CDR1 and CDR2: SGHTA, FQGTGA.

CDR3 DNA: TGTGCCAGTAGGCGAGACAAAAACACCGGGGAGCTGTTTTTT. Its translation: CASRRDKNTGELFF. The J gene is TRBJ2-2, the V gene TRBV19; no reliable D call. The CDR3 runs to 14 residues. The V gene lost 6 bases and the J gene lost 2 bases, with 10 bases spanning the gap. CDR1 is LNHDA and CDR2 is SQIVND in the germline V gene (reference sequence).

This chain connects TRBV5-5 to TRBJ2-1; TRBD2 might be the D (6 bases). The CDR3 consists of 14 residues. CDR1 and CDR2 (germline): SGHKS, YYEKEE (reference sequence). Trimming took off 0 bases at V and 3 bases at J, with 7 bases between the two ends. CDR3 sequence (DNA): TGTGCCAGCAGCTTGGGGAGGGGCTACAATGAGCAGTTCTTC. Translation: CASSLGRGYNEQFF.

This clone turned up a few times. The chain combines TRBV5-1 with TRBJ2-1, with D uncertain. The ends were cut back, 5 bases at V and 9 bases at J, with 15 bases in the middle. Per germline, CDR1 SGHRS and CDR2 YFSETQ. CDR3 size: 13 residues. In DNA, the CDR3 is TGCGCCAGCAGTTATACACCCCCACGTGAGCAGTTCTTC. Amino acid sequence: CASSYTPPREQFF.

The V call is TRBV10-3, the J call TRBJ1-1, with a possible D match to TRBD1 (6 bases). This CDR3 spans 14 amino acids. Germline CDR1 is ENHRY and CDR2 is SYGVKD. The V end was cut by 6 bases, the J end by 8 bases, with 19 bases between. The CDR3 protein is CAIRGHGTSVEAFF. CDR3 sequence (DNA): TGTGCCATCAGAGGCCACGGGACATCCGTCGAAGCTTTCTTT.

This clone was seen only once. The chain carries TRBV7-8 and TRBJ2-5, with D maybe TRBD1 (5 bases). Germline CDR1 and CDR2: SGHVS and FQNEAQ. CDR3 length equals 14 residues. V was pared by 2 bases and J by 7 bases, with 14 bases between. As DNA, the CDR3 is TGTGCCAGCAGCTTATCTGGGGCCTTTGGGACCCAGTACTTC. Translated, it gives CASSLSGAFGTQYF.

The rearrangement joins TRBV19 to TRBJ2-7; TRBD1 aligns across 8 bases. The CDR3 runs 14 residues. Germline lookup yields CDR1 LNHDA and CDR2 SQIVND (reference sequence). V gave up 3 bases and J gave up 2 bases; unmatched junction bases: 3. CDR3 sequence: CASSIAGGPYEQYF. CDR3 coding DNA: TGTGCCAGTAGTATCGCAGGGGGCCCCTACGAGCAGTACTTC.